The present T cell receptor beta chain was sequenced within a study of OX40 agonist ivuxolimab in advanced cancers. Study overall: Dose-escalation patients suffered from hepatocellular carcinoma, melanoma, renal cell or head and neck cancer. From 23 to 79 years was the age range, with a mean of approximately 63 years, and around 83% were male.

Clones were read by immunoSEQ multiplex PCR, and TCRdb kept only the in-frame ones, dropping some. The sample yields over 65,000 clones, 82% seen once. The study's findings and limits: In a subset of nonresponders, normalized T-cell clonal expansion was also low.

In germline, CDR1 is WSHSY, CDR2 SAAADI. The CDR3 is made up of 13 amino acids. Trimming took off 6 bases at V and 4 bases at J, with 12 bases between the two ends. Exclusion applied to patients with autoimmune disease history or systemic immunosuppression. Of note for this clone: As yet, its antigen is unknown.

The receptor's source is an adult with an advanced solid tumor such as melanoma, head and neck, liver or kidney cancer. This material consisted of CD4+ or CD8+ T cells sorted from blood, taken in a trial of the OX40 agonist ivuxolimab. V is TRBV10-2 and J is TRBJ1-1, with D tentatively TRBD1 (6 bases). In DNA form, the CDR3 reads TGCGCCAGCAGGCCGGGGGGCGTCACTGAAGCTTTCTTT. Translation gives CASRPGGVTEAFF.